The rows below give T cell receptor beta chains drawn from one sample of a study of CD8 T cells in ankylosing spondylitis. MiXCR, run by TCRdb on the 5' RACE reads, gives a single entry per CDR3 protein. The table has more than 150,000 distinct CDR3 sequences, around 13% seen once. The sample comprised blood, either unsorted or a sorted T cell fraction (not recorded which). The receptors stem from a male donor with ankylosing spondylitis or in good health (not recorded which). CDR3s include the opening cysteine and the closing phenylalanine or tryptophan. The D gene is left open where the match is weak. Not every row has a clone size; where given, it reads once, few, many or a size class.

d_call | clone_size | v_call | cdr3_aa
- | few | TRBV2 | CASRRLQETQYF
- | - | TRBV4-2 | CASSQAETNTGELFF
- | - | TRBV19 | CASSMDSGTYNEQFF
- | many | TRBV27 | CASSLYRGITDTQYF
- | medium-sized | TRBV12-3/TRBV12-4 | CASSLPNTHEQFF
TRBD1 | few | TRBV2 | CASSDGQGAGEKLFF
- | few | TRBV20-1 | CSARGLGLTKNIQYF
TRBD1 | many | TRBV10-3 | CAIIEGTGSTDTQYF
TRBD2 | - | TRBV11-2 | CASSYRGGQETQYF
- | few | TRBV30 | CACSGIEQFF
- | - | TRBV9 | CASSIEAGTFSTDTQYF
- | few | TRBV10-3 | CAITDRITHYGYTF
- | few | TRBV20-1 | CSAEGQSIDQPQHF
TRBD2 | few | TRBV6-1 | CASTDDVASGQETQYF
- | - | TRBV4-2 | CASSPSGDLGYGYTF
- | medium-sized | TRBV20-1 | CSVQVMNTEAFF
- | - | TRBV12-3/TRBV12-4 | CASSFVGGELFF
- | - | TRBV4-1 | CASSMTTRVNTEAFF
TRBD2 | - | TRBV28 | CASSLVDSGGAQGQFF
- | many | TRBV7-9 | CASSLLLGLRETQYF
TRBD1 | few | TRBV27 | CASSTPDRASYEQYF
TRBD2 | few | TRBV5-1 | CASSYAGETDTQYF
- | few | TRBV12-3/TRBV12-4 | CASSLGTPGPQFF
TRBD1 | few | TRBV27 | CASSFGTANTEAFF
TRBD2 | few | TRBV4-2 | CASSQDLGQLLAGGYNEQFF
- | many | TRBV5-1 | CASSLVQETQYF
TRBD2 | many | TRBV20-1 | CSASSSGDNYEQYF
TRBD2 | - | TRBV20-1 | CSASSGTSVLNEQFF
- | few | TRBV4-1 | CASSQVSGFDQPQHF
- | - | TRBV5-1 | CASKEANYGYTF
TRBD2 | few | TRBV4-1 | CASSQASGYEQYF
TRBD2 | - | TRBV2 | CASSLAGVGETQYF
- | few | TRBV5-1 | CASSSGLLRHTQYF
TRBD1 | - | TRBV10-1 | CASSDPGQSTDTQYF
- | - | TRBV4-1 | CASSQGPPYPETQYF
- | many | TRBV12-3/TRBV12-4 | CASSIAGGIDEQFF
- | few | TRBV6-1 | CAITHKDPNTGELFF